The rows below give T cell receptor beta chains drawn from one sample of a study of blood T cell repertoires in COVID-19. Libraries were prepared by immunoSEQ multiplex PCR; TCRdb keeps only in-frame clonotypes and omits some of them. Of 80,000 to 95,000 clones in the sample, approximately 79% were seen once. Sequences were obtained from peripheral blood. The receptors shown here come from an elderly woman with active or convalescent COVID-19. Each CDR3 is given with its conserved first and last residue. Fields, in order: J gene, V gene, D gene, clone size, CDR3 protein, CDR3 DNA. The D gene is left open where the match is weak. A row's size may be missing; if present it is once, few, many or a size class.

j_call: TRBJ2-6; v_call: TRBV7-3; d_call: TRBD2; clone_size: .; cdr3_aa: CASSLTSGGISGANVLTF; cdr3_nt: TGTGCCAGCAGCTTAACTAGCGGGGGGATCTCTGGGGCCAACGTCCTGACTTTC
j_call: TRBJ2-7; v_call: TRBV6-6; d_call: .; clone_size: .; cdr3_aa: CASMSTAYEQYF; cdr3_nt: TGTGCCAGCATGAGTACAGCCTACGAGCAGTACTTC
j_call: TRBJ1-5; v_call: TRBV5-5; d_call: .; clone_size: few; cdr3_aa: CASSLVQNQPQHF; cdr3_nt: TGTGCCAGCAGCTTGGTACAGAATCAGCCCCAGCATTTT
j_call: TRBJ2-3; v_call: TRBV27; d_call: .; clone_size: .; cdr3_aa: CASMSRTDTQYF; cdr3_nt: TGTGCCAGCATGAGCCGCACAGATACGCAGTATTTT
j_call: TRBJ2-7; v_call: TRBV3-1/TRBV3-2; d_call: TRBD2; clone_size: .; cdr3_aa: CASSQSGLARNEQYF; cdr3_nt: TGTGCCAGCAGCCAAAGCGGACTAGCGAGGAACGAGCAGTACTTC
j_call: TRBJ2-1; v_call: TRBV7-2; d_call: .; clone_size: .; cdr3_aa: CASSLAVGFGAYNEQFF; cdr3_nt: TGTGCCAGCAGCTTAGCCGTCGGTTTCGGGGCCTACAATGAGCAGTTCTTC
j_call: TRBJ2-2; v_call: TRBV28; d_call: TRBD2; clone_size: .; cdr3_aa: CASSTAGGSNTGELFF; cdr3_nt: TGTGCCAGCAGTACGGCGGGGGGATCTAACACCGGGGAGCTGTTTTTT
j_call: TRBJ1-5; v_call: TRBV6-1; d_call: .; clone_size: .; cdr3_aa: CASSDMRDQPQHF; cdr3_nt: TGTGCCAGCAGTGACATGAGGGATCAGCCCCAGCATTTT
j_call: TRBJ1-3; v_call: TRBV18; d_call: .; clone_size: few; cdr3_aa: CASSPQVDFSGNTIYF; cdr3_nt: TGTGCCAGCTCACCACAAGTAGACTTCTCTGGAAACACCATATATTTT
j_call: TRBJ1-1; v_call: TRBV30; d_call: TRBD1; clone_size: .; cdr3_aa: CAWAEDRGANTEAFF; cdr3_nt: TGTGCCTGGGCCGAGGACAGGGGGGCGAACACTGAAGCTTTCTTT
j_call: TRBJ2-7; v_call: TRBV5-6; d_call: .; clone_size: .; cdr3_aa: CASSRWGEVYEQYF; cdr3_nt: TGTGCCAGCAGTAGGTGGGGGGAGGTGTACGAGCAGTACTTC
j_call: TRBJ1-1; v_call: TRBV7-2; d_call: .; clone_size: .; cdr3_aa: CASSALRGTEAFF; cdr3_nt: TGTGCCAGCAGCGCGCTACGGGGCACTGAAGCTTTCTTT
j_call: TRBJ1-2; v_call: TRBV5-4; d_call: .; clone_size: .; cdr3_aa: CASTNWEGFGDSYGYTF; cdr3_nt: TGTGCCAGCACCAACTGGGAGGGGTTTGGGGATAGCTATGGCTACACCTTC
j_call: TRBJ1-1; v_call: TRBV29-1; d_call: TRBD1; clone_size: .; cdr3_aa: CSGDRGQSTEAFF; cdr3_nt: TGCAGCGGCGACAGGGGGCAGAGCACTGAAGCTTTCTTT
j_call: TRBJ2-5; v_call: TRBV19; d_call: .; clone_size: .; cdr3_aa: CASSSIGSGGHEAETQYF; cdr3_nt: TGTGCCAGTAGTAGCATTGGGTCGGGGGGACACGAGGCGGAGACCCAGTACTTC
j_call: TRBJ2-7; v_call: TRBV7-2; d_call: TRBD2; clone_size: .; cdr3_aa: CASSLVRLAAYEQYF; cdr3_nt: TGTGCCAGCAGCTTAGTCCGACTAGCGGCCTACGAGCAGTACTTC
j_call: TRBJ1-1; v_call: TRBV7-6; d_call: .; clone_size: .; cdr3_aa: CASSSRAGATEAFF; cdr3_nt: TGTGCCAGCAGCTCTCGGGCAGGGGCCACTGAAGCTTTCTTT
j_call: TRBJ2-1; v_call: TRBV7-3; d_call: .; clone_size: .; cdr3_aa: CASSLKGVSGSFSYNEQFF; cdr3_nt: TGTGCCAGCAGCTTAAAGGGGGTTAGCGGGTCTTTCAGCTACAATGAGCAGTTCTTC
j_call: TRBJ1-2; v_call: TRBV27; d_call: .; clone_size: few; cdr3_aa: CASSLYRDSDYGYTF; cdr3_nt: TGTGCCAGCAGTTTATATCGGGACTCCGACTATGGCTACACCTTC
j_call: TRBJ2-5; v_call: TRBV18; d_call: TRBD2; clone_size: .; cdr3_aa: CASSLWTSAPQETQYF; cdr3_nt: TGTGCCAGCTCACTATGGACTAGCGCGCCACAAGAGACCCAGTACTTC
j_call: TRBJ1-2; v_call: TRBV23-1; d_call: .; clone_size: .; cdr3_aa: CASSPPLPYGYTF; cdr3_nt: TGCGCCAGCAGCCCTCCTCTCCCCTATGGCTACACCTTC
j_call: TRBJ2-1; v_call: TRBV2; d_call: .; clone_size: .; cdr3_aa: CASSFLRDNEQFF; cdr3_nt: TGTGCCAGCAGTTTCCTCAGGGACAATGAGCAGTTCTTC
j_call: TRBJ1-2; v_call: TRBV4-3; d_call: .; clone_size: .; cdr3_aa: CASSQGQTPYGYTF; cdr3_nt: TGCGCCAGCAGCCAAGGACAGACTCCTTATGGCTACACCTTC
j_call: TRBJ1-1; v_call: TRBV7-2; d_call: TRBD1; clone_size: .; cdr3_aa: CASSVDRAGNTEAFF; cdr3_nt: TGTGCCAGCAGCGTCGACAGGGCGGGCAACACTGAAGCTTTCTTT
j_call: TRBJ2-7; v_call: TRBV6-2/TRBV6-3; d_call: .; clone_size: .; cdr3_aa: CASSGTGGARPSLYEQYF; cdr3_nt: TGTGCCAGCAGTGGCACGGGGGGCGCAAGGCCGAGCCTCTACGAGCAGTACTTC
j_call: TRBJ2-2; v_call: TRBV19; d_call: TRBD2; clone_size: .; cdr3_aa: CASSIGAGGYTGELFF; cdr3_nt: TGTGCCAGTAGTATCGGCGCGGGGGGATATACCGGGGAGCTGTTTTTT
j_call: TRBJ2-6; v_call: TRBV11-1; d_call: TRBD1; clone_size: .; cdr3_aa: CASSLAETGVRPGANVLTF; cdr3_nt: TGTGCCAGCAGCTTAGCAGAGACAGGGGTTCGTCCCGGGGCCAACGTCCTGACTTTC
j_call: TRBJ2-3; v_call: TRBV21-1; d_call: .; clone_size: .; cdr3_aa: CASSKIGDGKREVGTDTQYF; cdr3_nt: TGTGCCAGCAGCAAAATTGGGGATGGGAAGCGGGAGGTGGGCACAGATACGCAGTATTTT
j_call: TRBJ1-2; v_call: TRBV6-1; d_call: .; clone_size: .; cdr3_aa: CASSEAGYGYTF; cdr3_nt: TGTGCCAGCAGTGAAGCCGGTTATGGCTACACCTTC